The rows below give T cell receptor beta chains drawn from one sample of a study of yellow fever vaccine responses in identical twins. TCRdb ran MiXCR on the RT-PCR reads and lists one entry per CDR3 protein. This sample has 10,000 or so distinct CDR3 sequences, with around four fifths found just once. The sequenced sample was T cells from blood (PBMCs), unsorted or a sorted subset (not recorded which), obtained before or after yellow fever vaccination (not recorded which). The source of these receptors is a woman aged 18-35 years who received the yellow fever vaccine. Both conserved end residues are part of each CDR3. The D gene is left open where the match is weak. Only part of the rows carry a size: once, few, many, or a class if the clone is expanded.

clone_size	d_call	j_call	v_call	cdr3_aa	cdr3_nt
-	-	TRBJ1-4	TRBV2	CASRTQTTNEKLFF	TGTGCCAGCAGGACCCAGACAACTAATGAAAAACTGTTTTTT
-	-	TRBJ2-2	TRBV14	CASSPGRSTGELFF	TGTGCCAGCAGCCCAGGGAGGTCCACCGGGGAGCTGTTTTTT
-	-	TRBJ2-7	TRBV15	CATSSGSNYEQYF	TGTGCCACCAGCTCCGGGAGTAACTACGAGCAGTACTTC
-	TRBD1	TRBJ1-5	TRBV6-2/TRBV6-3	CASSPRGSGNQPQHF	TGTGCCAGCAGCCCCAGGGGGTCCGGCAATCAGCCCCAGCATTTT
-	-	TRBJ2-2	TRBV10-3	CAISVWAGAGELFF	TGTGCCATCAGTGTGTGGGCCGGAGCCGGGGAGCTGTTTTTT
-	TRBD2	TRBJ2-5	TRBV5-1	CASSSLAGGRETQYF	TGCGCCAGCAGCTCCTTAGCGGGGGGTCGGGAGACCCAGTACTTC
-	-	TRBJ2-3	TRBV29-1	CSVEGLIWDTQYF	TGCAGCGTTGAAGGGTTGATTTGGGATACGCAGTATTTT
-	-	TRBJ2-5	TRBV23-1	CASSHYDRVGGETQYF	TGCGCCAGCAGTCACTACGACAGGGTGGGAGGGGAGACCCAGTACTTC
-	-	TRBJ1-6	TRBV10-3	CAISVGESPLHF	TGTGCCATCAGTGTTGGGGAATCACCCCTCCACTTT
-	-	TRBJ2-1	TRBV4-1	CASSQGDNEQFF	TGCGCCAGCAGCCAAGGGGACAATGAGCAGTTCTTC
few	TRBD1	TRBJ1-2	TRBV7-1	CASSSEPRDRGISGGYTF	TGTGCCAGCAGCTCTGAACCCCGGGACAGGGGCATTTCTGGTGGCTACACCTTC
-	-	TRBJ2-7	TRBV4-1	CASSQATMNFYEQYF	TGCGCCAGCAGCCAAGCGACCATGAATTTCTACGAGCAGTACTTC
-	TRBD1	TRBJ2-1	TRBV2	CANNRGNNEQFF	TGTGCCAACAACAGGGGGAACAATGAGCAGTTCTTC
-	TRBD2	TRBJ2-7	TRBV10-3	CAISESIVLGSGIYEQYF	TGTGCCATCAGTGAGTCGATTGTCTTAGGTAGCGGGATCTACGAGCAGTACTTC
-	TRBD2	TRBJ2-1	TRBV11-3	CASTKRELNNEQFF	TGTGCCAGCACCAAGCGGGAGCTCAACAATGAGCAGTTCTTC
once	TRBD2	TRBJ2-7	TRBV29-1	CSVDPSGRNEQYF	TGCAGCGTTGACCCTAGCGGGAGAAACGAGCAGTACTTC
-	TRBD2	TRBJ2-7	TRBV12-3/TRBV12-4	CASSSRLAGPYEQYF	TGTGCCAGCAGTAGTAGACTAGCGGGGCCCTACGAGCAGTACTTC
-	-	TRBJ1-3	TRBV7-6	CASSSGQSSGNTIYF	TGTGCCAGCAGCTCAGGGCAAAGCTCTGGAAACACCATATATTTT
-	TRBD2	TRBJ2-1	TRBV12-3/TRBV12-4	CASSLPSSGRAYEQFF	TGTGCCAGCAGTTTACCCTCTAGCGGGAGGGCCTATGAGCAGTTCTTC
-	-	TRBJ1-1	TRBV18	CASSPVQGRGTEAFF	TGTGCCAGCTCACCAGTCCAGGGGCGGGGCACTGAAGCTTTCTTT
-	-	TRBJ1-2	TRBV20-1	CSARPPGRGYTF	TGCAGTGCTAGACCTCCTGGGAGAGGCTACACCTTC
-	-	TRBJ2-7	TRBV28	CASSFLYEQYF	TGTGCCAGCAGTTTTCTTTACGAGCAGTACTTC
-	-	TRBJ1-5	TRBV18	CASSPNGAVSNQPQHF	TGTGCCAGCTCACCCAATGGGGCAGTCAGCAATCAGCCCCAGCATTTT
-	TRBD2	TRBJ2-1	TRBV2	CASSGGSGGTNEQFF	TGTGCCAGCAGTGGTGGTAGCGGGGGCACAAATGAGCAGTTCTTC
-	-	TRBJ2-1	TRBV11-3	CASVYGASLNEQFF	TGTGCCAGCGTATATGGTGCATCCCTCAATGAGCAGTTCTTC
-	-	TRBJ2-1	TRBV29-1	CSVASPLSSYNEQFF	TGCAGCGTTGCGTCGCCCTTGAGCTCCTACAATGAGCAGTTCTTC
-	-	TRBJ2-6	TRBV3-1	CASSLGLAGANVLTF	TGTGCCAGCAGCCTCGGTCTGGCTGGGGCCAACGTCCTGACTTTC
-	-	TRBJ1-5	TRBV6-2/TRBV6-3	CASSYFLANQPQHF	TGTGCCAGCAGTTACTTCCTCGCCAATCAGCCCCAGCATTTT